Following are 25 T cell receptor beta chains from one sample sequenced in a study of blood T cell repertoires in COVID-19. The repertoire was sequenced with immunoSEQ multiplex PCR; TCRdb's copy has only in-frame clones and lacks some. The repertoire holds around 310,000 clones, with around 89% as singletons. Material for sequencing was peripheral blood. The receptors shown here come from a woman aged 40-49 years with COVID-19, enrolled during active disease.

V is TRBV6-6 and J is TRBJ1-2, with 12 bases matching TRBD1. V trimming: 5 bases; J trimming: 8 bases; junction bases outside the gene matches: 12. The germline CDR1 and CDR2 sequences are MNHNY and SVGAGI (reference sequence). The CDR3 runs to 16 residues. CDR3 residues: CASSPGQGALSSGYTF. The CDR3 coding sequence is TGTGCCAGCAGTCCGGGACAGGGGGCTCTCAGTTCGGGCTACACCTTC.

The V call is TRBV27, the J call TRBJ1-1, with D unresolved. This CDR3 is built from 14 residues. V was pared by 1 base and J by 1 base, with 7 bases between. CDR1 MNHEY and CDR2 SMNVEV come from the germline V gene (reference sequence). This CDR3 reads CASSLWAANTEAFF. For the CDR3, the DNA is TGTGCCAGCAGTTTATGGGCAGCGAACACTGAAGCTTTCTTT.

V usage is TRBV5-1 and J usage is TRBJ2-5, with D unclear. This CDR3 spans 12 amino acids. The V gene's germline CDR1 is SGHRS and CDR2 YFSETQ. V shed 4 bases and J shed 5 bases, with 9 bases lying between them. For the CDR3, the DNA is TGCGCCAGCAGCCGACTCGGGGAGACCCAGTACTTC. Its protein product is CASSRLGETQYF.

The J gene is TRBJ1-5, the V gene TRBV6-2 or TRBV6-3; D may be TRBD1 (5 bases). The length of the CDR3 is 15 residues. Germline values: CDR1 MNHEY, CDR2 SVGEGT. V lost 0 bases, J lost 6 bases, and 12 bases lay in between. The CDR3 here is CASSYSNQGGQPQHF. Here the CDR3 DNA reads TGTGCCAGCAGTTACTCTAACCAGGGCGGTCAGCCCCAGCATTTT.

The chain joins TRBV4-3 to TRBJ2-7; 8 bases fit TRBD1. The junction had 6 bases not matched to a gene; V was cut back by 0 bases and J by 5 bases. The CDR3 length is 15 residues. The germline V gene has CDR1 LGHNA and CDR2 YSLEER. The CDR3 sequence: CASSQDFDRGHEQYF. In nucleotides, the CDR3 is TGCGCCAGCAGCCAAGATTTCGACAGGGGCCACGAGCAGTACTTC.

Only a few counts were recorded for this clone. V usage is TRBV6-2 or TRBV6-3 and J usage is TRBJ1-2; 9 nucleotides agree with TRBD1. Germline CDR1 and CDR2: MNHEY and SVGEGT. V lost 6 bases to trimming and J lost 6 bases; unmatched junction nucleotides: 8. The CDR3 contains 14 residues. The CDR3 nucleotides are TGTGCCAGCAGCCTGACCGGGACAGGGCATGGCTACACCTTC. Encoded protein: CASSLTGTGHGYTF.

The chain has TRBV4-2 and TRBJ1-1; 7 positions match TRBD1. After removal of 7 bases from V and 0 bases from J, the junction contained 20 bases not matched to a gene. The CDR3 is made up of 19 amino acids. Germline loops: CDR1 LGHNA, CDR2 YNFKEQ. The CDR3 DNA is TGTGCCAGCAACCGTGGAACGACAGGGAGACTTAACTTGAACACTGAAGCTTTCTTT. It specifies CASNRGTTGRLNLNTEAFF.

This chain uses TRBV10-3 with TRBJ1-1; D not certain. The CDR3 runs to 14 residues. In germline, CDR1 is ENHRY, CDR2 SYGVKD. Between the trimmed V and J ends, which lost 2 bases and 2 bases, there was a span of 9 bases. CDR3 sequence reads: CAISEDNRNTEAFF. CDR3 in DNA: TGTGCCATCAGTGAGGACAACCGAAACACTGAAGCTTTCTTT.

Only a few counts were recorded for this clone. The rearrangement joins TRBV4-3 to TRBJ2-5; 10 nucleotides agree with TRBD2. The V gene's germline CDR1 is LGHNA and CDR2 YSLEER. The CDR3 is made up of 16 amino acids. V shed 0 bases, J shed 5 bases, and the junction held 6 bases outside the gene matches. DNA of the CDR3: TGCGCCAGCAGCCAAGAAGGAGCGGGGGGGTCGGAGACCCAGTACTTC. Amino acid sequence: CASSQEGAGGSETQYF.

V is TRBV9 and J is TRBJ1-2, with TRBD1 matching over 12 bases. CDR1 and CDR2 from the germline V gene are SGDLS and YYNGEE. V dropped 4 bases and J dropped 8; count of bases not matched to a gene: 6. The CDR3 has 14 amino acids. For the CDR3, the DNA is TGTGCCAGCAGCACCGGGACAGGGGGCCGGGGCTACACCTTC. Translating it yields CASSTGTGGRGYTF.

The chain joins TRBV6-1 to TRBJ1-2; the match to TRBD1 covers 9 bases. J gave up 4 bases and V 2 bases, and 11 bases lay outside the gene matches. The germline V gene encodes CDR1 MNHNS and CDR2 SASEGT. This CDR3 contains 17 residues. CDR3 coding DNA: TGTGCCAGCAGTGAACTGGACAGGGGACTGAGTCCCTATGGCTACACCTTC. Its translation: CASSELDRGLSPYGYTF.

The V call is TRBV20-1, the J call TRBJ2-1, with a tentative D call TRBD2 (7 bases). CDR1 and CDR2 from the germline V gene are DFQATT and SNEGSKA (reference sequence). Trimming left V 3 bases short and J 15 bases short, with 18 bases between. The CDR3 contains 12 residues. CDR3 loop: CSASGAGASMFF. Written as DNA, the CDR3 is TGCAGTGCTAGTGGCGCGGGGGCCTCCATGTTCTTC.

This chain uses TRBV7-8 with TRBJ1-2; 7 positions match TRBD1. The J segment lost 8 bases and the V segment lost 3 bases, leaving 6 bases of the junction unmatched. Germline values: CDR1 SGHVS, CDR2 FQNEAQ. The CDR3 has 13 amino acids. The CDR3 nucleotides read TGTGCCAGCAGCTTCTTACAGGGGTTCGGCTACACCTTC. Its translation: CASSFLQGFGYTF.

The chain combines TRBV27 with TRBJ2-2; D remains ambiguous. The germline V gene has CDR1 MNHEY and CDR2 SMNVEV (reference sequence). The CDR3 totals 14 residues. Trimming shortened V by 5 bases and J by 1 base, and 8 bases separated the two germline ends. The CDR3 spells CASSLLLNTGELFF. The CDR3 nucleotides are TGTGCCAGCAGTCTACTCTTGAACACCGGGGAGCTGTTTTTT.

This clone appeared once. The chain combines TRBV4-3 with TRBJ2-2; weak D call: TRBD1 (5 bases). The CDR3 length is 15 residues. In germline, CDR1 is LGHNA, CDR2 YSLEER. V lost 4 bases to trimming and J lost 1 base, with 10 bases between them. This CDR3 is CASSLGQGNTGELFF. As DNA, the CDR3 is TGCGCCAGCAGCCTGGGGCAGGGGAACACCGGGGAGCTGTTTTTT.

The V call is TRBV18, the J call TRBJ2-7; 9 positions agree with TRBD1. Trimming at V came to 4 bases and at J to 7 bases, leaving 5 bases not matched to a gene. The CDR3 spans 13 residues. Germline CDR1 and CDR2: KGHSH and LQKENI. The CDR3 loop reads CASSRDRAGEQYF. The CDR3 nucleotides read TGTGCCAGCTCACGGGACAGGGCAGGAGAGCAGTACTTC.

The V and J genes are TRBV7-8 and TRBJ2-7, with TRBD1 as a possible D gene (5 bases). Trimming cost V 1 base and J 6 bases, with 10 bases left between them. In germline, CDR1 is SGHVS, CDR2 FQNEAQ. The CDR3 totals 13 residues. The CDR3 DNA reads TGTGCCAGCAGCTTAGGACAGATCCGCGAGCAGTACTTC. It is translated as CASSLGQIREQYF. Variable domain in full (rest from reference TRBV7-8 and TRBJ2-7): GAGVSQSPRYKVAKRGQDVALRCDPISGHVSLFWYQQALGQGPEFLTYFQNEAQLDKSGLPSDRFFAERPEGSVSTLKIQRTQQEDSAVYLCASSLGQIREQYFGPGTRLTVT.

The chain employs TRBV28 and TRBJ1-4, with TRBD1 matching over 7 bases. Germline CDR1 MDHEN, CDR2 SYDVKM. The CDR3 runs to 14 residues. V was pared by 9 bases and J by 4 bases, with 8 bases of the junction left unmatched. The CDR3: CASTRQGGNEKLFF. DNA of the CDR3: TGTGCCAGTACGCGACAGGGAGGTAATGAAAAACTGTTTTTT. Filled out from reference TRBV28 and TRBJ1-4, the complete variable domain reads DVKVTQSSRYLVKRTGEKVFLECVQDMDHENMFWYRQDPGLGLRLIYFSYDVKMKEKGDIPEGYSVSREKKERFSLILESASTNQTSMYLCASTRQGGNEKLFFGSGTQLSVL.

The chain couples TRBV19 to TRBJ1-4; D unresolved. The CDR3 covers 15 residues. V gave up 4 bases and J gave up 0 bases, with 9 bases separating them. Germline lookup yields CDR1 LNHDA and CDR2 SQIVND (reference sequence). The CDR3 loop reads CASSTRFATNEKLFF. The CDR3 DNA sequence: TGTGCCAGTAGTACACGGTTTGCAACTAATGAAAAACTGTTTTTT.

In the case of this clone: In the same sample, other DNA sequences code for this CDR3. The chain couples TRBV20-1 to TRBJ2-5, with D unresolved. The CDR3 length is 11 residues. The germline V gene encodes CDR1 DFQATT and CDR2 SNEGSKA (reference sequence). The V end was cut by 5 bases, the J end by 5 bases, with 9 bases between. In nucleotides, the CDR3 is TGCAGTGCTCGGCTAGTGGAGACCCAGTACTTC. Residues: CSARLVETQYF.

The rearrangement uses TRBV11-3 and TRBJ2-2; D might be TRBD1 (5 bases). Germline CDR1 is SGHNT and CDR2 is YENEEA. V lost 1 base and J 4 bases, leaving 7 bases between the germline ends. The CDR3 runs 14 residues. CDR3 DNA: TGTGCCAGCAGCTTAGGGCAGGGCACCGGGGAGCTGTTTTTT. It translates to CASSLGQGTGELFF.

CDR3 DNA sequence: TGTGCCAGTAGTATCCGGGACAGGGGCCCTGAAGCTTTCTTT. Translation: CASSIRDRGPEAFF. The gene calls are TRBV19 and TRBJ1-1, with 10 positions matching TRBD1. V dropped 3 bases and J dropped 6; count of bases not matched to a gene: 4. Germline V gives CDR1 LNHDA, CDR2 SQIVND (reference sequence). The CDR3 extends over 14 amino acids.

J is TRBJ1-2 and V is TRBV7-2; 7 bases fit TRBD1. Germline V gene lookup returns CDR1 SGHTA and CDR2 FQGNSA. This CDR3 has 13 amino acids. V dropped 5 bases and J dropped 7; count of bases not matched to a gene: 7. The CDR3 DNA follows: TGTGCCAGCAGCACCCGACAGGGAGGTGGCTACACCTTC. Translation: CASSTRQGGGYTF. The variable domain in full, completed from reference TRBV7-2 and TRBJ1-2, reads GAGVSQSPSNKVTEKGKDVELRCDPISGHTALYWYRQSLGQGLEFLIYFQGNSAPDKSGLPSDRFSAERTGGSVSTLTIQRTQQEDSAVYLCASSTRQGGGYTFGSGTRLTVV.

V usage is TRBV9 and J usage is TRBJ1-2; D gene uncertain. The CDR3 extends over 12 amino acids. Germline CDR1 reads SGDLS; CDR2 reads YYNGEE. V gave up 0 bases and J gave up 6 bases, with 6 bases separating them. The DNA of the CDR3 is TGTGCCAGCAGCGTAGCTTCCCATGGCTACACCTTC. This encodes CASSVASHGYTF.

The J gene is TRBJ2-1, the V gene TRBV2; 7 bases are a match to TRBD1. The CDR3 runs to 14 residues. Germline V CDR1 and CDR2: SNHLY, FYNNEI. Germline trimming cut 6 bases from V and 5 bases from J; bases unmatched to any gene: 7. In nucleotides, the CDR3 is TGTGCCAGCAGATATACGGGACAGCACAATGAGCAGTTCTTC. Amino acids: CASRYTGQHNEQFF.